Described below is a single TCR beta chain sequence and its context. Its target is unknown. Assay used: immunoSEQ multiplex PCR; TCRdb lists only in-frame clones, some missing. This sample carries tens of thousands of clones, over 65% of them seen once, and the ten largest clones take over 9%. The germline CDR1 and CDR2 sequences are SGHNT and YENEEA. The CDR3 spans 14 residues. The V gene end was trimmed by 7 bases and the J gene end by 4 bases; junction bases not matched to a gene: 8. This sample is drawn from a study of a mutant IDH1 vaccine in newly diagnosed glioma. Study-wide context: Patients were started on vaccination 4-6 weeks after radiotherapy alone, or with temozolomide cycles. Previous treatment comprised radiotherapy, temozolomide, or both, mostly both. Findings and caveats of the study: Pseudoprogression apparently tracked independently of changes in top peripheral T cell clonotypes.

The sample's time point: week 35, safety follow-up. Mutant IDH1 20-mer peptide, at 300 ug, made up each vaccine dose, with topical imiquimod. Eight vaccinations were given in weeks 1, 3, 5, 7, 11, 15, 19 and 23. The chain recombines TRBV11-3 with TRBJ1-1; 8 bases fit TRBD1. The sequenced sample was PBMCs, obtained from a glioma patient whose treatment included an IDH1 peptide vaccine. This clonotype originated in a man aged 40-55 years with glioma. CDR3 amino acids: CASTLQGVSTEAFF. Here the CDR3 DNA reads TGTGCCAGCACTTTACAGGGGGTGAGCACTGAAGCTTTCTTT.